These 12 T cell receptor beta chains originate from one sample sequenced in a study of cytomegalovirus exposure and HLA in healthy donors. The PCR ran on 60 Vbeta and 13 Jbeta primers. Some clones are missing from TCRdb's copy, which holds only in-frame ones; the method was immunoSEQ multiplex PCR. This repertoire shows 150,000 to 200,000 clones, around 90% found once; its top ten account for approximately 1.7%. What was sequenced was PBMCs. These receptors all stem from a woman aged 18-29 years in good health and CMV-seronegative.

This chain joins TRBV27 and TRBJ1-2; the D gene is possibly TRBD1 (6 bases). CDR1 is MNHEY, CDR2 SMNVEV, per germline (reference sequence). V shed 0 bases and J shed 5 bases, with 16 bases lying between them. This CDR3 is 16 amino acids long. The CDR3 bases are TGTGCCAGCAGTTTATCAAGCGGGGGGGCGAGGTATGGCTACACCTTC. This encodes CASSLSSGGARYGYTF.

This chain connects TRBV14 to TRBJ2-3; D gene uncertain. The CDR3 is 15 amino acids. CDR1 SGHDN and CDR2 FVKESK come from the germline V gene. The V and J ends lost 0 bases and 2 bases respectively, with 9 bases between them. The CDR3 sequence is CASSQDRLFTDTQYF. CDR3 nucleotide sequence: TGTGCCAGCAGCCAAGACAGATTATTCACAGATACGCAGTATTTT.

Only one count was recorded for this clone. The gene calls are TRBV5-8 and TRBJ2-1; 8 bases are a match to TRBD2. The CDR3 is made up of 14 amino acids. V lost 3 bases and J lost 5; bases outside the gene matches: 4. The V gene's germline CDR1 is SGHTS and CDR2 YDEGEE. The CDR3 protein is CASSSGLDHNEQFF. The DNA for the CDR3 is TGTGCCAGCAGCTCGGGACTAGACCACAATGAGCAGTTCTTC.

The rearrangement uses TRBV7-2 and TRBJ1-2, with D maybe TRBD1 (5 bases). There are 13 residues in the CDR3. Between the trimmed V and J ends, which lost 7 bases and 3 bases, there was a span of 12 bases. CDR1 is SGHTA, CDR2 FQGNSA, per germline. CDR3 nucleotide sequence: TGTGCCAGCACCCTCGGGGGATACTATGGCTACACCTTC. It translates to CASTLGGYYGYTF.

This chain joins TRBV20-1 and TRBJ2-3, with D uncertain. The CDR3 contains 10 residues. The germline V gene encodes CDR1 DFQATT and CDR2 SNEGSKA (reference sequence). Here the CDR3 reads CRAVEIGQYF. The CDR3 DNA is TGCAGGGCGGTAGAAATCGGGCAGTATTTT.

The J gene is TRBJ1-5, the V gene TRBV7-9; D remains unclear. V lost 1 base and J lost 7, with 14 bases in between. This CDR3 is 15 amino acids long. Germline CDR1 reads SEHNR; CDR2 reads FQNEAQ (reference sequence). The CDR3 DNA is TGTGCCAGCAGCTTAGGGGGAGCCCCTTCACAGCCCCAGCATTTT. This encodes CASSLGGAPSQPQHF.

This clone appeared a single time. The J gene is TRBJ1-4, the V gene TRBV7-9, with 9 bases aligning to TRBD1. This CDR3 has 14 amino acids. With V trimmed by 5 bases and J by 7 bases, 5 bases remained unmatched. Germline V lookup: CDR1 SEHNR, CDR2 FQNEAQ (reference sequence). Here the CDR3 reads CASSAGTGIEKLFF. CDR3 DNA: TGTGCCAGCAGCGCCGGGACAGGGATTGAAAAACTGTTTTTT.

Remarks on this clone: Additional DNA sequences in this sample encode the identical CDR3. V and J are TRBV27 and TRBJ1-5; 7 bases agree with TRBD1. This CDR3 comprises 13 residues. The V and J ends lost 5 bases and 7 bases, in that order; junction bases with no gene match: 5. Looked up from germline, CDR1 is MNHEY and CDR2 is SMNVEV (reference sequence). The CDR3: CASSTTGRQPQHF. The CDR3 DNA follows: TGTGCCAGCAGTACGACAGGGCGGCAGCCCCAGCATTTT.

For the CDR3, the DNA is TGTGCCAGCAGTCCCTCTCTGGGAGCTAACTATGGCTACACCTTC. Protein: CASSPSLGANYGYTF. The chain is built from TRBV28 and TRBJ1-2, with D hard to call. This CDR3 contains 15 residues. Between the trimmed V and J ends, which lost 5 bases and 0 bases, there was a span of 13 bases. Germline CDR1 reads MDHEN; CDR2 reads SYDVKM.

V is TRBV6-1 and J is TRBJ2-1, with 16 nucleotides matching TRBD2. J lost 1 base, V lost 4 bases, and 7 bases had no gene match. Germline-derived CDR1 and CDR2 are MNHNS and SASEGT. This CDR3 contains 19 residues. CDR3 coding DNA: TGTGCCAGCAGTGCACGAGGGACTAGCGGGGGGGGATCCTACAATGAGCAGTTCTTC. Amino acids: CASSARGTSGGGSYNEQFF.

The V call is TRBV5-4, the J call TRBJ2-1, with TRBD1 identical over 9 bases. The CDR3 covers 16 residues. The germline V gene has CDR1 SGHNT and CDR2 YYREEE (reference sequence). With 6 bases clipped from V and 1 base from J, the junction kept 8 bases outside the gene matches. In DNA form, the CDR3 reads TGTGCCAGCATTTCCCCCGGGACAGGGTCCTACAATGAGCAGTTCTTC. The encoded protein is CASISPGTGSYNEQFF.

Notes on this clone: This CDR3 is also generated by other DNA sequences in the sample. The chain has TRBV9 and TRBJ2-1; tentative D call: TRBD2 (7 bases). Trimming took 0 bases from V and 3 from J, leaving 10 bases between them. This CDR3 is built from 15 residues. CDR1 and CDR2 from the germline V gene are SGDLS and YYNGEE. CDR3 DNA: TGTGCCAGCAGCGTAGGCGGGGGCCGCTACAATGAGCAGTTCTTC. The encoded protein is CASSVGGGRYNEQFF.